These 16 T cell receptor beta chains were sequenced from one sample in a study of control samples from healthy donors and cancer patients. The protocol was immunoSEQ multiplex PCR, while the TCRdb copy is restricted to in-frame clones and leaves out a portion. The table lists over 150,000 clones, 94% of them singletons. The sample taken for sequencing was blood. The source of these receptors is a woman aged 18-30 years in good health.

The chain combines TRBV5-1 with TRBJ1-2; possibly TRBD1 for D (6 bases). The V and J ends lost 4 bases and 6 bases respectively, with 19 bases between them. This CDR3 has 15 residues. The germline gives CDR1 SGHRS, CDR2 YFSETQ. The CDR3 region is CASSRKTTGADGYTF. DNA of the CDR3: TGCGCCAGCAGCCGAAAGACGACGGGGGCTGATGGCTACACCTTC.

About this clone itself: The sample holds other DNA sequences that translate to the same CDR3. This chain connects TRBV6-4 to TRBJ1-1, with D maybe TRBD1 (6 bases). Trimming shortened V by 4 bases and J by 3 bases, and 12 bases separated the two germline ends. The CDR3 runs 14 residues. In germline, CDR1 is MRHNA, CDR2 SNTAGT. The CDR3: CASSAVGGDTEAFF. The DNA for the CDR3 is TGTGCCAGCAGTGCGGTAGGGGGGGACACTGAAGCTTTCTTT.

V is TRBV6-2 or TRBV6-3 and J is TRBJ2-7; a possible D gene is TRBD2 (6 bases). The CDR3 covers 14 residues. V was shortened by 6 bases and J by 2 bases, with 14 bases between the two germline ends. CDR1 and CDR2 (germline): MNHEY, SVGEGT. The CDR3 region has the DNA TGTGCCAGCAGCGTGGGGGGAGGTACCTACGAGCAGTACTTC. Its translation is CASSVGGGTYEQYF.

The chain combines TRBV5-1 with TRBJ1-1; TRBD1 matches 10 bases. The CDR3 is 17 residues long. CDR1 and CDR2 from the germline V gene are SGHRS and YFSETQ. Trimming took 5 bases from V and 0 from J; bases not matched to a gene: 10. CDR3 nucleotides: TGCGCCAGCAGTAGGAGACAGGGGGCCCCCATGAACACTGAAGCTTTCTTT. Its translation is CASSRRQGAPMNTEAFF.

The CDR3 loop reads CASKIGTAGANVLTF. In nucleotides, the CDR3 is TGTGCCAGCAAGATTGGAACAGCTGGGGCCAACGTCCTGACTTTC. The V call is TRBV6-5, the J call TRBJ2-6; D is unclear. The V end lost 7 bases, the J end lost 2 bases, and 12 bases lay between the germline ends. This CDR3 is 15 amino acids long. Germline CDR1 and CDR2: MNHEY and SVGAGI.

The genes are TRBV11-2 and TRBJ2-5; D perhaps matches TRBD1 (6 bases). V shed 9 bases and J shed 2 bases, with 7 bases lying between them. Germline V lookup: CDR1 SGHAT, CDR2 FQNNGV. This CDR3 comprises 11 residues. CDR3 in amino acids: CASTGQETQYF. The DNA of the CDR3 is TGTGCCAGTACAGGGCAAGAGACCCAGTACTTC.

The rearrangement links TRBV4-1 to TRBJ1-1; D not resolved. Germline CDR1 reads MGHRA; CDR2 reads YSYEKL. The V gene lost 4 bases and the J gene lost 4 bases, with 13 bases spanning the gap. This CDR3 has 14 residues. This CDR3 is CASSLFVTVTEAFF. CDR3 sequence (DNA): TGCGCCAGCAGCCTTTTCGTGACGGTCACTGAAGCTTTCTTT.

V is TRBV7-6 and J is TRBJ1-4; the D gene is possibly TRBD1 (5 bases). The V gene's germline CDR1 is SGHVS and CDR2 FNYEAQ. The CDR3 has 15 residues. V gave up 5 bases and J gave up 2 bases, with 12 bases separating them. The CDR3 loop reads CASSPGRSTNEKLFF. CDR3 nucleotide sequence: TGTGCCAGCAGCCCAGGGAGATCTACTAATGAAAAACTGTTTTTT.

The chain combines TRBV18 with TRBJ2-5, with D possibly being TRBD1 (5 bases). Germline V gives CDR1 KGHSH, CDR2 LQKENI. V shed 0 bases and J shed 2 bases, with 13 bases lying between them. This CDR3 has 16 amino acids. CDR3 DNA sequence: TGTGCCAGCTCACCACCGATAAGGGGCCTTCAAGAGACCCAGTACTTC. Translating gives CASSPPIRGLQETQYF.

The genes are TRBV7-2 and TRBJ1-5, with D unresolved. V lost 3 bases to trimming and J lost 2 bases, with 11 bases between them. Germline V gene sequence: CDR1 SGHTA, CDR2 FQGNSA. This CDR3 comprises 15 residues. CDR3 bases: TGTGCCAGCAGCTTGGACGGCTTTGGCAATCAGCCCCAGCATTTT. It specifies CASSLDGFGNQPQHF.

The chain carries TRBV10-3 and TRBJ2-7; TRBD2 aligns across 12 bases. Looked up from germline, CDR1 is ENHRY and CDR2 is SYGVKD. CDR3 length: 15 residues. Trimming took 6 bases from V and 4 from J; bases not matched to a gene: 7. CDR3 loop: CAISVTSGRSYEQYF. The CDR3 region has the DNA TGTGCCATCAGCGTGACTAGCGGGAGATCTTACGAGCAGTACTTC.

The chain links TRBV29-1 to TRBJ1-2; D might be TRBD1 (5 bases). Germline V gene data show CDR1 as SQVTM and CDR2 as ANQGSEA. The CDR3 totals 13 residues. Trimming took off 2 bases at V and 4 bases at J, with 11 bases between the two ends. The CDR3 sequence: CSVERDQFYGYTF. The CDR3, as DNA: TGCAGCGTTGAACGGGACCAATTCTATGGCTACACCTTC.

The chain has TRBV19 and TRBJ2-5; 8 nucleotides agree with TRBD1. Germline trimming cut 5 bases from V and 1 base from J; bases unmatched to any gene: 9. Germline V lookup: CDR1 LNHDA, CDR2 SQIVND (reference sequence). The CDR3 consists of 16 residues. In DNA, the CDR3 is TGTGCCAGTAGTCGCAGGGACAGGCCAGTCCAAGAGACCCAGTACTTC. As protein: CASSRRDRPVQETQYF.

The J gene is TRBJ1-6, the V gene TRBV19; the D is unclear. V dropped 8 bases and J dropped 10 bases, with 24 bases sitting between them. The CDR3 covers 16 residues. The germline V gene has CDR1 LNHDA and CDR2 SQIVND (reference sequence). This CDR3 reads CASAQQHGLVGSPLHF. CDR3 in DNA: TGTGCCAGTGCACAACAACATGGTCTCGTGGGCTCACCCCTCCACTTT. The entire variable domain, with the rest obtained from reference TRBV19 and TRBJ1-6, is as follows: DGGITQSPKYLFRKEGQNVTLSCEQNLNHDAMYWYRQDPGQGLRLIYYSQIVNDFQKGDIAEGYSVSREKKESFPLTVTSAQKNPTAFYLCASAQQHGLVGSPLHFGNGTRLTVT.

The chain is built from TRBV6-1 and TRBJ2-3; maybe TRBD1 (7 bases). V dropped 1 base and J dropped 11 bases, with 13 bases sitting between them. This CDR3 has 13 residues. The V gene's germline CDR1 is MNHNS and CDR2 SASEGT. In DNA form, the CDR3 reads TGTGCCAGCAGTGAAGTCAGGGGGGTAGGGCAGTATTTT. Its translation is CASSEVRGVGQYF.

This chain connects TRBV5-1 to TRBJ1-1, with no clear D. V was pared by 3 bases and J by 0 bases, with 6 bases between. Germline V gene lookup returns CDR1 SGHRS and CDR2 YFSETQ. The CDR3 contains 13 residues. CDR3 sequence: CASSSSMNTEAFF. In DNA form, the CDR3 reads TGCGCCAGCAGCTCCTCAATGAACACTGAAGCTTTCTTT.